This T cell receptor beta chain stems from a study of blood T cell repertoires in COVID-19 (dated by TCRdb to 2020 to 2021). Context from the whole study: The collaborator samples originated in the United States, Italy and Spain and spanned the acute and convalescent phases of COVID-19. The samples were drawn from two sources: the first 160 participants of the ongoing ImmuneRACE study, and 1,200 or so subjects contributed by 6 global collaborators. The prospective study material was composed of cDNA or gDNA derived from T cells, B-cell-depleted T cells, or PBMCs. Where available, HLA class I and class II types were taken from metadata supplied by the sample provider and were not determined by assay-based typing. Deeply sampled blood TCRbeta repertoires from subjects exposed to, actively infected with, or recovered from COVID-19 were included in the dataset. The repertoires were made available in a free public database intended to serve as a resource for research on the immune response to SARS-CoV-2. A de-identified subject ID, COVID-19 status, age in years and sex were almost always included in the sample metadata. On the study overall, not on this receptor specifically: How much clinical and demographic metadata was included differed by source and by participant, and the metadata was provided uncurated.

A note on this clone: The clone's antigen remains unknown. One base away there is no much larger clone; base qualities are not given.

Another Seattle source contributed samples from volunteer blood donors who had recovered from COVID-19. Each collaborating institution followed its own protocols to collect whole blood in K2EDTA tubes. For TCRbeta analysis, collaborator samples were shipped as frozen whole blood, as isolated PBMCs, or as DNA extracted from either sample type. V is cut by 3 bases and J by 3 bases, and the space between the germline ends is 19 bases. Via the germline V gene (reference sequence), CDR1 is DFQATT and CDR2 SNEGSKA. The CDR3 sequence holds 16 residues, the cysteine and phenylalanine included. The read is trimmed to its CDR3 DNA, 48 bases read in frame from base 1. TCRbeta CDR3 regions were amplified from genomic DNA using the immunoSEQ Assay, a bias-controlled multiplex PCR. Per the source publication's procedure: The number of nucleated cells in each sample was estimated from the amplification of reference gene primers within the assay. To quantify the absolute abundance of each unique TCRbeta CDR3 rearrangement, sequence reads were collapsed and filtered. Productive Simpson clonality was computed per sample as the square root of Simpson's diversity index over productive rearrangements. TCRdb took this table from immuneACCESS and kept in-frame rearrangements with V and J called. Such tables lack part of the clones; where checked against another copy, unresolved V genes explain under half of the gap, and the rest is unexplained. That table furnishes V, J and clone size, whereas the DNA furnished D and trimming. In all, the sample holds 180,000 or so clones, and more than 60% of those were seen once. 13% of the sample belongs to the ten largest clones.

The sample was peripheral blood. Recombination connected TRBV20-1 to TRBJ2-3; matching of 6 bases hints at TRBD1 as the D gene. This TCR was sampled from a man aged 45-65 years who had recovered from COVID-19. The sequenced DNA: TGCAGTGCTAGTCCCCGCCGGGACACCTTTACAGATACGCAGTATTTT. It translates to CSASPRRDTFTDTQYF.